The 23 T cell receptor beta chains below come from one sample, sequenced in a study of T cells in Graves' hyperthyroidism and ophthalmopathy. Amplification yielded TCR beta CDR3 regions, with RNA transcripts as the source. RT-PCR in the first round (using the HTBI primer set) targeted the TCR CDR3. Each CDR3 protein is one row after TCRdb ran MiXCR on the multiplex PCR reads. Among fewer than 350,000 distinct CDR3 sequences, less than 20% were seen once, and the ten largest hold 15%. Sequenced material: blood. These receptors came from a woman between 35 and 50 years old with Graves' ophthalmopathy.

This rearrangement joins TRBV20-1 to TRBJ1-1, with TRBD1 as a possible D gene (5 bases). Germline V CDR1 and CDR2: DFQATT, SNEGSKA (reference sequence). V was shortened by 2 bases and J by 2 bases, with 12 bases between the two germline ends. The CDR3 is 14 residues long. In DNA, the CDR3 is TGCAGTGCTAGAATCGACAGTAGAAACACTGAAGCTTTCTTT. The encoded protein is CSARIDSRNTEAFF.

This clonotype was found many times. The CDR3 reads CASSPWDKGGETQYF. CDR3 in DNA: TGTGCCAGCAGCCCCTGGGACAAGGGAGGGGAGACCCAGTACTTC. The gene calls are TRBV3-1 and TRBJ2-5; D might be TRBD2 (7 bases). CDR1 and CDR2 (germline): LGHDT, YNNKEL (reference sequence). V was trimmed by 4 bases and J by 5 bases, leaving 17 bases between them. The CDR3 loop spans 15 amino acids.

The table lists this clonotype with many counts. The chain carries TRBV20-1 and TRBJ1-2; D gene uncertain. Trimming removed 1 base at V and 8 bases at J, with 8 bases between. The germline V gene encodes CDR1 DFQATT and CDR2 SNEGSKA (reference sequence). This CDR3 comprises 11 residues. The chain's CDR3 is CSARVAPGYTF. The DNA of the CDR3 is TGCAGTGCTAGAGTCGCTCCGGGCTACACCTTC.

The chain combines TRBV28 with TRBJ2-5; TRBD1 is a possible D gene (8 bases). The CDR3 has 15 residues. V was trimmed by 3 bases and J by 5 bases, leaving 16 bases between them. Germline V gene data show CDR1 as MDHEN and CDR2 as SYDVKM. The chain's CDR3 is CASSLQGAGRETQYF. CDR3 nucleotides: TGTGCCAGCAGTTTGCAGGGGGCCGGGAGGGAGACCCAGTACTTC. Variable domain in full (rest from reference TRBV28 and TRBJ2-5): DVKVTQSSRYLVKRTGEKVFLECVQDMDHENMFWYRQDPGLGLRLIYFSYDVKMKEKGDIPEGYSVSREKKERFSLILESASTNQTSMYLCASSLQGAGRETQYFGPGTRLLVL.

This clonotype appeared a few times. The gene calls are TRBV6-5 and TRBJ2-7, with D possibly TRBD2 on 6 matching bases. This CDR3 has 14 amino acids. The germline V and J ends were trimmed by 4 bases and 3 bases, with 13 bases remaining between them. Germline V lookup: CDR1 MNHEY, CDR2 SVGAGI. The CDR3 reads CASSSPGLNYEQYF. CDR3 bases: TGTGCCAGCAGTTCACCGGGACTTAACTACGAGCAGTACTTC.

There are many counts of this clonotype. V usage is TRBV6-5 and J usage is TRBJ2-5, with D possibly TRBD1 on 6 matching bases. V shed 2 bases and J shed 5 bases, with 15 bases lying between them. CDR1 and CDR2 from the germline V gene are MNHEY and SVGAGI. The CDR3 is 15 residues long. CDR3 nucleotide sequence: TGTGCCAGCAGTTACAGTACAGGGAATCTCGAGACCCAGTACTTC. It yields the protein CASSYSTGNLETQYF.

This clonotype has a count of ten or more. The genes are TRBV6-2 or TRBV6-3 and TRBJ1-2; D ambiguous. Trimming removed 8 bases from V and 8 bases from J, with 9 bases in between. CDR1 and CDR2 (germline): MNHEY, SVGEGT. The CDR3 sequence is 10 residues long. This CDR3 reads CASYGEGYTF. The CDR3 DNA reads TGTGCCAGCTATGGGGAAGGCTACACCTTC.

In its sample, this clonotype was seen many times. The genes are TRBV2 and TRBJ2-7; 10 bases match TRBD1. The CDR3 has 15 amino acids. CDR1 SNHLY and CDR2 FYNNEI come from the germline V gene. The J segment lost 5 bases and the V segment lost 4 bases, leaving 8 bases of the junction unmatched. The CDR3 coding sequence is TGTGCCAGCAGTGCTACGGGACAGGGGCTTAACGAGCAGTACTTC. This translates into CASSATGQGLNEQYF. The full variable domain, with the rest looked up from reference TRBV2 and TRBJ2-7, is EPEVTQTPSHQVTQMGQEVILRCVPISNHLYFYWYRQILGQKVEFLVSFYNNEISEKSEIFDDQFSVERPDGSNFTLKIRSTKLEDSAMYFCASSATGQGLNEQYFGPGTRLTVT.

The V and J genes are TRBV2 and TRBJ2-2; tentatively, D is TRBD2 (5 bases). This CDR3 has 15 residues. From germline, CDR1 is SNHLY and CDR2 FYNNEI. Between the trimmed V and J ends, which lost 8 bases and 6 bases, there was a span of 19 bases. The CDR3 here is CASSRDAEEAGELFF. CDR3 nucleotide sequence: TGTGCCAGCTCTAGGGATGCTGAGGAGGCCGGGGAGCTGTTTTTT.

This clonotype was recorded many times. The V gene is TRBV19, the J gene TRBJ1-1; no firm D call. CDR1 is LNHDA and CDR2 is SQIVND in the germline V gene (reference sequence). The CDR3 is made up of 15 amino acids. V dropped 5 bases and J dropped 0 bases, with 13 bases sitting between them. The CDR3 here is CASSVGRNVNTEAFF. CDR3 DNA sequence: TGTGCCAGTAGTGTAGGACGGAACGTGAACACTGAAGCTTTCTTT. Full variable domain (missing parts from reference TRBV19 and TRBJ1-1): DGGITQSPKYLFRKEGQNVTLSCEQNLNHDAMYWYRQDPGQGLRLIYYSQIVNDFQKGDIAEGYSVSREKKESFPLTVTSAQKNPTAFYLCASSVGRNVNTEAFFGQGTRLTVV.

This rearrangement joins TRBV11-1 to TRBJ1-1; 7 bases fit TRBD1. The CDR3 has 17 residues. Germline CDR1 reads SGHAT; CDR2 reads FQDESV (reference sequence). V trimming: 3 bases; J trimming: 1 base; junction bases outside the gene matches: 11. CDR3 DNA sequence: TGTGCCAGCAGCTTCCCCCCCGGGGGACAGACGAACACTGAAGCTTTCTTT. This encodes CASSFPPGGQTNTEAFF.

In its sample, this clonotype was seen many times. The rearrangement uses TRBV5-1 and TRBJ2-5, with TRBD2 matching 9 bases. The CDR3 length is 14 residues. Germline V CDR1 and CDR2: SGHRS, YFSETQ. V was clipped by 1 base and J by 4 bases; unmatched bases: 2. The CDR3 here is CASSLQLAGETQYF. CDR3 nucleotides: TGCGCCAGCAGCTTGCAACTAGCGGGAGAGACCCAGTACTTC.

This chain connects TRBV10-3 to TRBJ1-1; D is unresolved. This CDR3 contains 14 residues. The germline CDR1 and CDR2 sequences are ENHRY and SYGVKD. The V end was cut by 2 bases, the J end by 5 bases, with 12 bases between. The CDR3: CAISEPRSLTEAFF. The CDR3 bases are TGTGCCATCAGTGAGCCACGTTCTTTGACTGAAGCTTTCTTT.

The chain uses TRBV6-1 and TRBJ2-5; D is perhaps TRBD2 (6 bases). The germline V gene encodes CDR1 MNHNS and CDR2 SASEGT. CDR3 length: 13 amino acids. Deletions cut 5 bases from V and 6 bases from J, with 13 bases between. The CDR3 sequence is CASSPRGRQTQYF. CDR3 bases: TGTGCCAGCAGTCCACGAGGGAGGCAGACCCAGTACTTC.

The chain is built from TRBV28 and TRBJ1-1; D is unresolved. Germline CDR1 reads MDHEN; CDR2 reads SYDVKM. This CDR3 is built from 14 residues. Trimming removed 10 bases from V and 0 bases from J, with 15 bases in between. CDR3 residues: CATHHGRLNTEAFF. In DNA, the CDR3 is TGTGCCACCCACCACGGCAGGTTGAACACTGAAGCTTTCTTT.

This clonotype has a handful of counts. The chain links TRBV7-2 to TRBJ2-4, with D possibly TRBD1 on 6 matching bases. Germline V lookup: CDR1 SGHTA, CDR2 FQGNSA. Trimming removed 0 bases at V and 10 bases at J, with 16 bases between. The CDR3 sequence is 15 residues long. The CDR3: CASSLAQGTQRIQYF. The CDR3 DNA is TGTGCCAGCAGCTTAGCCCAGGGGACGCAAAGGATTCAGTACTTC.

This clonotype was seen at least ten times. This rearrangement joins TRBV13 to TRBJ1-1, with D possibly TRBD1 on 6 matching bases. CDR3 length equals 15 residues. CDR1 and CDR2 from the germline V gene are PRHDT and FYEKMQ (reference sequence). Trimming removed 4 bases at V and 3 bases at J, with 15 bases between. In DNA, the CDR3 is TGTGCCAGCAGCTCCGGCCCCGAGGGGGACACTGAAGCTTTCTTT. Translating gives CASSSGPEGDTEAFF.

The J gene is TRBJ1-5, the V gene TRBV10-3; 7 bases map to TRBD1. V trimming: 10 bases; J trimming: 0 bases; junction bases outside the gene matches: 6. The germline V gene has CDR1 ENHRY and CDR2 SYGVKD. The CDR3 is 14 amino acids. CDR3 residues: CASGTAYSNQPQHF. CDR3 sequence (DNA): TGTGCCAGTGGGACAGCCTATAGCAATCAGCCCCAGCATTTT.

This clonotype was seen many times. The rearrangement links TRBV15 to TRBJ2-5, with D possibly TRBD2 on 6 matching bases. The CDR3 has 14 amino acids. Between the trimmed V and J ends, which lost 0 bases and 5 bases, there was a span of 10 bases. Germline V gene sequence: CDR1 LNHNV, CDR2 YYDKDF (reference sequence). CDR3 in amino acids: CATSRDTGGETQYF. The CDR3 DNA reads TGTGCCACCAGCAGAGACACTGGAGGGGAGACCCAGTACTTC.

This chain connects TRBV20-1 to TRBJ2-5; D not certain. The CDR3 runs 12 residues. Germline CDR1 reads DFQATT; CDR2 reads SNEGSKA (reference sequence). With 4 bases removed from V and 5 bases from J, the gap between germline ends came to 11 bases. CDR3 sequence reads: CSANLERETQYF. In DNA, the CDR3 is TGCAGTGCTAACCTCGAACGTGAGACCCAGTACTTC.

The table lists this clonotype with many counts. The CDR3 DNA sequence: TGTGCCAGCAGTTTACTCCCCAGAACGAACACCGGGGAGCTGTTTTTT. Amino acids: CASSLLPRTNTGELFF. The chain couples TRBV27 to TRBJ2-2; D unresolved. The CDR3 contains 16 residues. V was shortened by 2 bases and J by 0 bases, with 10 bases between the two germline ends. Germline V gene data show CDR1 as MNHEY and CDR2 as SMNVEV (reference sequence).

This clonotype was observed many times. The gene calls are TRBV28 and TRBJ2-2; a weak D match, TRBD1 (5 bases). Germline lookup yields CDR1 MDHEN and CDR2 SYDVKM. With 5 bases removed from V and 6 bases from J, the gap between germline ends came to 16 bases. The CDR3 is 15 amino acids. CDR3: CASSLGHIAAGELFF. Here the CDR3 DNA reads TGTGCCAGCAGTCTCGGACATATTGCGGCCGGGGAGCTGTTTTTT.

The chain uses TRBV29-1 and TRBJ2-2, with 10 bases aligning to TRBD2. The CDR3 has 16 residues. The germline V gene has CDR1 SQVTM and CDR2 ANQGSEA. The trim removed 4 bases at V and 1 base at J, leaving 6 bases unmatched. Written as DNA, the CDR3 is TGCAGCGTTGGTGGGTCTAGCGGGAGGAACACCGGGGAGCTGTTTTTT. It translates to CSVGGSSGRNTGELFF.